Listed below are T cell receptor beta chains from one sample, sequenced in a study of identifying expanded T cells in peripheral blood. Only in-frame clones appear in the TCRdb table, and some are missing; sequencing was by immunoSEQ multiplex PCR. The table shows about 85,000 clones, with around 91% occurring only once. The sequenced sample consisted of blood. The receptors shown here come from a person between 18 and 75 years old in good health. Each CDR3 is given with its conserved first and last residue. The order of the fields is D gene, clone size, J gene, V gene, CDR3 protein, CDR3 DNA. D genes are given only for firm matches. Size values are once, few and many counts, or a class for expanded clones, and some rows have none.

TRBD1 NA TRBJ1-4 TRBV5-1 CASSLGTGTSEKLFF TGCGCCAGCAGCTTGGGGACAGGGACGAGTGAAAAACTGTTTTTT
NA NA TRBJ2-7 TRBV4-2 CASSQAWGGSRAGDEQYF TGTGCCAGCAGCCAAGCTTGGGGGGGGAGTCGGGCAGGGGACGAGCAGTACTTC
NA NA TRBJ1-5 TRBV19 CASSTWGRGNQPQHF TGTGCCAGTAGCACCTGGGGCAGGGGCAATCAGCCCCAGCATTTT
NA NA TRBJ2-5 TRBV11-3 CASSLVRWDPDQETQYF TGTGCCAGCAGCTTAGTTCGTTGGGACCCCGACCAAGAGACCCAGTACTTC
NA once TRBJ1-2 TRBV9 CASSSTGQPNAF TGTGCCAGCAGCTCGACCGGACAGCCGAATGCCTTC
NA NA TRBJ2-5 TRBV5-1 CASRRRMGSETQYF TGCGCCAGCAGGAGACGTATGGGGTCAGAGACCCAGTACTTC
NA NA TRBJ2-7 TRBV4-3 CASSQDLGYEQYF TGCGCCAGCAGCCAAGATTTGGGGTACGAGCAGTACTTC
NA NA TRBJ2-3 TRBV11-1 CASSDPGTDTQYF TGTGCCAGCAGCGATCCTGGCACAGATACGCAGTATTTT
NA NA TRBJ1-1 TRBV6-5 CASSYGAVGMTEAFF TGTGCCAGCAGTTACGGAGCAGTGGGGATGACTGAAGCTTTCTTT
TRBD2 NA TRBJ2-1 TRBV11-3 CASSPSGTPYNEQFF TGTGCCAGCAGCCCGAGCGGGACGCCCTACAATGAGCAGTTCTTC
NA NA TRBJ1-2 TRBV6-5 CASSYSGGDYGYTF TGTGCCAGCAGTTACTCTGGTGGAGACTATGGCTACACCTTC
TRBD1 NA TRBJ2-7 TRBV19 CASSIARTGAYEQYF TGTGCCAGTAGTATAGCGAGGACAGGGGCCTACGAGCAGTACTTC
NA few TRBJ1-1 TRBV7-2 CASRRGNTEAFF TGTGCCAGCAGGAGGGGGAACACTGAAGCTTTCTTT
TRBD1 NA TRBJ2-7 TRBV5-4 CASSLPGQIGDPYEQYF TGTGCCAGCAGCCTACCGGGACAGATAGGGGACCCCTACGAGCAGTACTTC
NA NA TRBJ2-1 TRBV4-1 CASSQQTRDEQFF TGCGCCAGCAGCCAGCAGACCAGGGATGAGCAGTTCTTC
NA NA TRBJ2-5 TRBV7-9 CASSGFGTQYF TGTGCCAGCAGCGGTTTCGGGACCCAGTACTTC
NA NA TRBJ1-1 TRBV5-6 CASSLDLNTEAFF TGTGCCAGCAGCTTGGATCTGAACACTGAAGCTTTCTTT
TRBD1 NA TRBJ1-4 TRBV9 CASSLRTGEGEKLFF TGTGCCAGCAGCCTTCGGACAGGGGAAGGTGAAAAACTGTTTTTT
NA NA TRBJ2-7 TRBV28 CASSLGGERYEQYF TGTGCCAGCAGTTTAGGAGGGGAACGCTACGAGCAGTACTTC
NA NA TRBJ2-5 TRBV9 CASSARDSTRYQETQYF TGTGCCAGCAGCGCCCGGGACTCTACCCGGTACCAAGAGACCCAGTACTTC
NA NA TRBJ1-3 TRBV11-2 CASSLGSNPGNTIYF TGTGCCAGCAGCTTAGGCAGTAACCCTGGAAACACCATATATTTT
NA NA TRBJ1-1 TRBV13 CASSFSGWDTEAFF TGTGCCAGCAGCTTCTCAGGGTGGGACACTGAAGCTTTCTTT
NA NA TRBJ1-2 TRBV7-9 CASSFGQDMGYTF TGTGCCAGCAGCTTCGGTCAGGATATGGGCTACACCTTC
NA NA TRBJ1-1 TRBV13 CASSQIQNRTTEAFF TGTGCCAGCAGCCAGATCCAGAACAGGACCACTGAAGCTTTCTTT
NA NA TRBJ1-2 TRBV19 CASSVNSGYTF TGTGCCAGTAGTGTCAATAGTGGCTACACCTTC
TRBD1 NA TRBJ1-2 TRBV5-1 CASSPRTGHYGYTF TGCGCCAGCAGCCCACGGACAGGGCACTATGGCTACACCTTC
TRBD1 NA TRBJ2-7 TRBV5-4 CASSVDRGPYEQYF TGTGCCAGCAGCGTCGACAGGGGGCCCTACGAGCAGTACTTC
NA NA TRBJ1-2 TRBV18 CASSSLGSGIYGYTF TGTGCCAGCTCCAGCCTGGGATCAGGGATATATGGCTACACCTTC